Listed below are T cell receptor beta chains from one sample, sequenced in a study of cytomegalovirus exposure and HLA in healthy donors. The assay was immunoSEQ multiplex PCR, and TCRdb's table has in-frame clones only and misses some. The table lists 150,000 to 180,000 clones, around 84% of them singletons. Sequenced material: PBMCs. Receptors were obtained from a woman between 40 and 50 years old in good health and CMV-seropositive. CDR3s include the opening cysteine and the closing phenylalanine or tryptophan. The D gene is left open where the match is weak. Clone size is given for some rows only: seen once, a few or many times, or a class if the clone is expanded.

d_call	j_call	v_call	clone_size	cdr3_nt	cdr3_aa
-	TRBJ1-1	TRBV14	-	TGTGCCAGCAGCCCTTCGGGATTCATGAACACTGAAGCTTTCTTT	CASSPSGFMNTEAFF
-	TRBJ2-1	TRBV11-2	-	TGTGCCAGCAGCTTAGCGGGACGCAGGGGTAATGAGCAGTTCTTC	CASSLAGRRGNEQFF
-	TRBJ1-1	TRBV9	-	TGTGCCAGCACCCAGGATGTTGCAAACACTGAAGCTTTCTTT	CASTQDVANTEAFF
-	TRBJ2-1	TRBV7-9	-	TGTGCCAGCAGCTTGGGACTCCCCAGTGAGCAGTTCTTC	CASSLGLPSEQFF
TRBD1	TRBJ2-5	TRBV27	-	TGTGCCAGCAGCTGGGACAGGGGAGAGACCCAGTACTTC	CASSWDRGETQYF
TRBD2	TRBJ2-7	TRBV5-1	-	TGCGCCAGCCAAAGGACTAGCGGGAGTGGGAGGGACGAGCAGTACTTC	CASQRTSGSGRDEQYF
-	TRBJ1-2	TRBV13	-	TGTGCCAGCAGCTTATTAGTGGGCTACACCTTC	CASSLLVGYTF
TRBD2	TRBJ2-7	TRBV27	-	TGTGCCAGCACTATTACTCTAGCGGGAGGGATTTACGAGCAGTACTTC	CASTITLAGGIYEQYF
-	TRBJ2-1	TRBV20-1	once	TGCAGTGCTGGCCCGGGCAATGAGCAGTTCTTC	CSAGPGNEQFF
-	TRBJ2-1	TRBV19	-	TGTGCCAGTAGTCCGTTCGGGGCAGGGGACCCCGCGGGGGAATACAATGAGCAGTTCTTC	CASSPFGAGDPAGEYNEQFF
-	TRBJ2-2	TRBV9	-	TGTGCCAGCAGCGTAGCGGGAGTCTCCGGGGAGCTGTTTTTT	CASSVAGVSGELFF
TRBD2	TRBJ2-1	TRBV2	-	TGTGCCAGCAAGGGCCTTAGAGCGGGATACAATGAGCAGTTCTTC	CASKGLRAGYNEQFF
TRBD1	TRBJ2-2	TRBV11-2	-	TGTGCCAGCAGCTTTGGTCAACAGGGGATCACCGGGGAGCTGTTTTTT	CASSFGQQGITGELFF
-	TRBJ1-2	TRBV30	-	TGTGCCTGGAGACCAGCGGGCGGCTACACCTTC	CAWRPAGGYTF
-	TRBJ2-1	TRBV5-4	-	TGTGCCAGCAGCTCCCGGACAGCCACCCTCGGGGAGCAGTTCTTC	CASSSRTATLGEQFF
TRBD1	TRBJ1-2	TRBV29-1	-	TGCAGCGTTTCCCCCGGGACAGGGGGCTATGGCTACACCTTC	CSVSPGTGGYGYTF
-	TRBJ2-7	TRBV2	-	TGTGCCAGCAGTGAAGCCCGCGCGGCCCACTACGAGCAGTACTTC	CASSEARAAHYEQYF
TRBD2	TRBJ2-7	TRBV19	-	TGTGCCAGTAGTCTCGCGGGGGGGACCGAGCAGTACTTC	CASSLAGGTEQYF
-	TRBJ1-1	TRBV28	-	TGTGCCAGCAGCTTCCTCACTGAAGCTTTCTTT	CASSFLTEAFF
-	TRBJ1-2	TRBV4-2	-	TGTGCCAGCAGGAGTCGCGGGGGGGTACAGGGTTACTCCAACTATGGCTACACCTTC	CASRSRGGVQGYSNYGYTF
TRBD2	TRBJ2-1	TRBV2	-	TGTGCCAGCAGTATGGCTAGCGGGAGAGTGGGGTACAATGAGCAGTTCTTC	CASSMASGRVGYNEQFF
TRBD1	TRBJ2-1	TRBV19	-	TGTGCCAGTACCCCGATGGGGCAGGGGGCTTTCAATGAGCAGTTCTTC	CASTPMGQGAFNEQFF
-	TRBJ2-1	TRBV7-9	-	TGTGCCAGCAGCTTATCGGTGAATGAGCAGTTCTTC	CASSLSVNEQFF
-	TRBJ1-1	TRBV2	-	TGTGCCAGCAGTGAAAAAGCGAGGGCTTTCTTT	CASSEKARAFF
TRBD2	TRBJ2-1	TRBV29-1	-	TGCAGCGTTGACCACCCTGAGCGGGGCCGTCTAAATGAGCAGTTCTTC	CSVDHPERGRLNEQFF
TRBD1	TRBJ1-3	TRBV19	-	TGTGCCAGTAGTATAGATCTGGGACAGGGTGCGTTATCTGGAAACACCATATATTTT	CASSIDLGQGALSGNTIYF
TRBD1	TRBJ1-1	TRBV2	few	TGTGCCAGCAGTTGGACAGGGGGCACTGAAGCTTTCTTT	CASSWTGGTEAFF
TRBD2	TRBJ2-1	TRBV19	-	TGTGCCACTACCGGGACTAGCGTTAGTAATGAGCAGTTCTTC	CATTGTSVSNEQFF
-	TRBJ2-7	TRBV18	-	TGTGCCAGCTCCCCTGGGGGGAGCTCCTACGAGCAGTACTTC	CASSPGGSSYEQYF
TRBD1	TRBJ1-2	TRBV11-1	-	TGTGCCAGCAGCGCCTGGACAGGGGGTAACTTTGGCTACACCTTC	CASSAWTGGNFGYTF
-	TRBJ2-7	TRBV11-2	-	TGTGCCAGCACCCTAGAAGGCAGAGAAGGGAGCGAGCAGTACTTC	CASTLEGREGSEQYF
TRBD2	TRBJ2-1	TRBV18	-	TGTGCCAGCTCACCACCGGGACTAGCGAAGGACTACAATGAGCAGTTCTTC	CASSPPGLAKDYNEQFF
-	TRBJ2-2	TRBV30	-	TGTGCCTGGAGTGAAAGGGTGGGAACGGGGGACACCGGGGAGCTGTTTTTT	CAWSERVGTGDTGELFF
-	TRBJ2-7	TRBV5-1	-	TGCGCCAGCAGCTTGTATTCGGCTAGCGCTAGCAACGAGCAGTACTTC	CASSLYSASASNEQYF
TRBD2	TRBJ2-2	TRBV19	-	TGTGCCAGTAGTACCCAGCTATGGCGGGGGATCCCCGGGGAGCTGTTTTTT	CASSTQLWRGIPGELFF
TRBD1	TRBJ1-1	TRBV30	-	TGTGCCTGGTCCGACAGGGGGGTAGGAGGGAGCACTGAAGCTTTCTTT	CAWSDRGVGGSTEAFF
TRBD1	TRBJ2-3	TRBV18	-	TGTGCCAGCTCACAGACAGGGGCCAGCACAGATACGCAGTATTTT	CASSQTGASTDTQYF
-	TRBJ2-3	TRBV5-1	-	TGCGCCAGCAGCCCGGGGATGATGTTTAGCACAGATACGCAGTATTTT	CASSPGMMFSTDTQYF
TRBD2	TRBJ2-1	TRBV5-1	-	TGCGCCAGCACCCCGCTAGCGGGAGGACCGGGGGAGCAGTTCTTC	CASTPLAGGPGEQFF
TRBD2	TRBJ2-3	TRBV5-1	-	TGCGCCAGCAGCTTGGGGGCGGGAGTTTATGATACGCAGTATTTT	CASSLGAGVYDTQYF
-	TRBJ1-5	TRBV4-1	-	TGCGCCAGCAGCCAAGGCCGGGGGAGCAATCAGCCCCAGCATTTT	CASSQGRGSNQPQHF
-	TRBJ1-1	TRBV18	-	TGTGCCAGCTCACCGGAGTGGAACACTGAAGCTTTCTTT	CASSPEWNTEAFF
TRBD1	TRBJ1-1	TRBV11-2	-	TGTGCCAGCAGCCGAAATGACAGGGGGCGGACTGAAGCTTTCTTT	CASSRNDRGRTEAFF
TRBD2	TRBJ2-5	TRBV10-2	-	TGCGCCAGCTCCGCGAGAGCGGGAGACGCGGAGACCCAGTACTTC	CASSARAGDAETQYF
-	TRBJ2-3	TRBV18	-	TGTGCCAGCTCACAGCGAATCGGAAGCACAGATACGCAGTATTTT	CASSQRIGSTDTQYF
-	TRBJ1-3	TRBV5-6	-	TGTGCCAGCAGCTTGGGAGGGGGTGTTAACAGCCGCTCTGGAAACACCATATATTTT	CASSLGGGVNSRSGNTIYF
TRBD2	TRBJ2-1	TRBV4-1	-	TGCGCCAGCAGCCAAGGACTAGCGGTCTACAATGAGCAGTTCTTC	CASSQGLAVYNEQFF
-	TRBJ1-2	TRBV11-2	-	TGTGCCAGCAGCTCAATCGGCAGGGGCTATGGCTACACCTTC	CASSSIGRGYGYTF
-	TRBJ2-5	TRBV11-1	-	TGTGCCAGCAGCCCCGCACTGGGGGCGAAACAAGAGACCCAGTACTTC	CASSPALGAKQETQYF
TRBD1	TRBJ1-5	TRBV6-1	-	TGTGCCAGCAGTGTTTATTCCGGGACAGGGGGTCAGCCCCAGCATTTT	CASSVYSGTGGQPQHF
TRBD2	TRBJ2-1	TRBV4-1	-	TGCGCCAGCAGCGAGCAGGGACTACAATACAATGAGCAGTTCTTC	CASSEQGLQYNEQFF
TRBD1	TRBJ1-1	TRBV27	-	TGTGCCAGCATTTCACAGGGGGCCCTGAACACTGAAGCTTTCTTT	CASISQGALNTEAFF
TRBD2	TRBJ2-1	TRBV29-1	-	TGCAGCGTTGAGGGGGAGGGGACCTACAATGAGCAGTTCTTC	CSVEGEGTYNEQFF
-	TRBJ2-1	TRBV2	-	TGTGCCAGCAACGGGGACTCCTACAATGAGCAGTTCTTC	CASNGDSYNEQFF
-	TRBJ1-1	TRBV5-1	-	TGCGCCAGCAGCGGTGGGAGTTCCCCTGAAGCTTTCTTT	CASSGGSSPEAFF
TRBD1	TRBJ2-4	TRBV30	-	TGTGCCTGGAGTCGACAGGGGTCCCTTGCCAAAAACATTCAGTACTTC	CAWSRQGSLAKNIQYF
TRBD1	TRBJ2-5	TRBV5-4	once	TGTGCCAGCAGCTTGGCGGGACAGGGGAAAGAGACCCAGTACTTC	CASSLAGQGKETQYF
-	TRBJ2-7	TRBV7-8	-	TGTGCCAGCAGCCTTGGAGGCCCGACCTACGAGCAGTACTTC	CASSLGGPTYEQYF
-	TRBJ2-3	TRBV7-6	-	TGTGCCAGCAGCTTAGACATACAGGGTCTAGTCCTAACTAGCACAGATACGCAGTATTTT	CASSLDIQGLVLTSTDTQYF